Listed below are T cell receptor beta chains from one sample, sequenced in a study of cytomegalovirus exposure and HLA in healthy donors. Only in-frame clones appear in the TCRdb table, and some are missing; sequencing was by immunoSEQ multiplex PCR. The sample shows hundreds of thousands of clones, 70% to 90% of them seen only once. Sequenced material: PBMCs. These receptors came from a young woman in good health and CMV-seropositive. The CDR3 runs from the conserved cysteine through the conserved F or W. The D gene is left open where the match is weak. Where a row states a size, it is once, few, many or the class of an expanded clone; other rows omit it.

abundance	d_gene	v_gene	j_gene	CDR3aa	CDR3nt
.	TRBD1	TRBV5-6	TRBJ2-7	CASSSGGRSYEQYF	TGTGCCAGCAGCTCAGGGGGCCGCTCCTACGAGCAGTACTTC
.	TRBD1	TRBV27	TRBJ1-5	CASSRRQGARNQPQHF	TGTGCCAGCAGTCGTCGCCAGGGGGCACGCAATCAGCCCCAGCATTTT
.	TRBD2	TRBV5-1	TRBJ2-2	CASSLSGLLAGTGELFF	TGCGCCAGCAGCTTGTCGGGACTACTAGCGGGCACCGGGGAGCTGTTTTTT
.	.	TRBV28	TRBJ1-1	CASSSSGTEAFF	.
.	.	TRBV2	TRBJ1-5	CASSEPAPTVYSNQPQHF	TGTGCCAGCAGTGAACCCGCCCCGACAGTCTATAGCAATCAGCCCCAGCATTTT
.	TRBD1	TRBV5-3	TRBJ2-5	CARSAGQGGPVRETQYF	TGTGCCAGAAGCGCGGGACAGGGGGGACCGGTCCGTGAGACCCAGTACTTC
.	.	TRBV6-6	TRBJ2-2	CASTRAPGELFF	TGTGCCAGCACCCGAGCGCCCGGGGAGCTGTTTTTT
.	TRBD2	TRBV4-2	TRBJ2-1	CASSQGTSGYNEQFF	TGTGCCAGCAGCCAAGGGACTAGCGGTTACAATGAGCAGTTCTTC
.	TRBD1	TRBV10-1	TRBJ2-3	CASSDGQGYTDTQYF	TGCGCCAGCAGTGACGGACAGGGCTATACAGATACGCAGTATTTT
.	.	TRBV5-4	TRBJ2-5	CASSLSLTGETQYF	TGTGCCAGCAGCTTATCCCTCACGGGGGAGACCCAGTACTTC
.	TRBD1	TRBV4-2	TRBJ1-1	CASSHVPGQGIGEAFF	TGTGCCAGCAGCCATGTCCCGGGACAGGGGATTGGTGAAGCTTTCTTT
.	TRBD2	TRBV27	TRBJ2-1	CASTALVTSGYNEQFF	TGTGCCAGCACCGCCCTGGTTACTAGCGGATACAATGAGCAGTTCTTC
once	.	TRBV9	TRBJ1-1	CASSVGLIEGNTEAFF	TGTGCCAGCAGCGTAGGATTAATTGAGGGGAACACTGAAGCTTTCTTT
.	.	TRBV7-9	TRBJ2-2	CASSPTTGPGELFF	TGTGCCAGCAGCCCGACCACAGGACCCGGGGAGCTGTTTTTT
.	TRBD2	TRBV7-9	TRBJ2-5	CASSSTYGGRVTRETQYF	TGTGCCAGCAGCTCGACCTATGGCGGGAGGGTCACGAGGGAGACCCAGTACTTC
.	.	TRBV28	TRBJ2-1	CASLGLGSYNEQFF	TGTGCCAGCTTGGGACTGGGCTCCTACAATGAGCAGTTCTTC
.	TRBD2	TRBV5-4	TRBJ2-7	CASSRLAGERSYEQYF	TGTGCCAGCAGCAGACTAGCGGGAGAAAGGTCGTACGAGCAGTACTTC
.	.	TRBV27	TRBJ2-3	CASRPLAGRTDTQYF	TGTGCCAGCAGACCCCTGGCGGGAAGGACAGATACGCAGTATTTT
.	.	TRBV28	TRBJ1-3	CASSSLMGAPGNTIYF	TGTGCCAGCAGCTCACTCATGGGGGCGCCGGGAAACACCATATATTTT
.	.	TRBV6-5	TRBJ2-5	CASSYKRRAETQYF	TGTGCCAGCAGTTACAAACGGCGAGCGGAGACCCAGTACTTC
.	.	TRBV15	TRBJ2-5	CATSRDVEDQETQYF	TGTGCCACCAGCAGAGATGTAGAAGACCAAGAGACCCAGTACTTC
.	TRBD1	TRBV9	TRBJ1-2	CASSQRQGGGYTF	TGTGCCAGCAGCCAACGACAGGGTGGCGGCTACACCTTC
.	.	TRBV30	TRBJ1-3	CAWSVAGLTIYF	TGTGCCTGGAGTGTAGCGGGGTTGACCATATATTTT
once	.	TRBV12-1	TRBJ1-1	CASSYRDRELDTEAFF	TGTGCCAGCAGCTACCGGGACAGGGAGTTGGACACTGAAGCTTTCTTT
.	TRBD1	TRBV7-9	TRBJ2-2	CASSKRGQGTNTGELFF	TGTGCCAGCAGCAAAAGGGGGCAGGGGACGAACACCGGGGAGCTGTTTTTT
.	TRBD2	TRBV2	TRBJ2-3	CASMKGLAGDLADTQYF	TGTGCCAGCATGAAGGGACTAGCGGGAGACTTGGCAGATACGCAGTATTTT
.	.	TRBV15	TRBJ1-3	CATSRDPGVAGNTIYF	TGTGCCACCAGCAGAGATCCGGGAGTTGCTGGAAACACCATATATTTT
few	.	TRBV11-3	TRBJ2-2	CASSPHPGYTGELFF	TGTGCCAGCAGCCCCCACCCGGGATACACCGGGGAGCTGTTTTTT
.	.	TRBV5-4	TRBJ2-1	CASSLVSGKYNEQFF	TGTGCCAGCAGCTTGGTTAGCGGAAAGTACAATGAGCAGTTCTTC
.	TRBD1	TRBV10-3	TRBJ2-7	CAISGTGSSYEQYF	TGTGCCATCAGCGGGACAGGGAGCTCCTACGAGCAGTACTTC
.	.	TRBV4-2	TRBJ1-4	CASSQDSGRNEKLFF	TGTGCCAGCAGCCAAGACTCAGGGAGGAATGAAAAACTGTTTTTT
.	.	TRBV6-1	TRBJ1-1	CASSEIQGTEAFF	TGTGCCAGCAGTGAAATTCAGGGCACTGAAGCTTTCTTT
.	TRBD1	TRBV7-8	TRBJ2-3	CASSPERTGGDTQYF	TGTGCCAGCAGCCCCGAGAGGACAGGGGGGGATACGCAGTATTTT
.	TRBD1	TRBV7-6	TRBJ1-5	CASSSTGGREPQHF	TGTGCCAGCAGCTCCACAGGGGGCCGGGAGCCCCAGCATTTT
few	TRBD2	TRBV4-1	TRBJ2-7	CASSPSGSGRFSYEQYF	TGCGCCAGCAGCCCTTCGGGGAGCGGGAGGTTCTCCTACGAGCAGTACTTC
.	TRBD2	TRBV6-6	TRBJ2-7	CASSFSSGVYEQYF	TGTGCCAGCAGTTTCTCTAGCGGTGTATACGAGCAGTACTTC
.	.	TRBV6-1	TRBJ1-1	CASSEARQVATEAFF	TGTGCCAGCAGTGAAGCGCGACAGGTTGCCACTGAAGCTTTCTTT
.	TRBD2	TRBV27	TRBJ2-2	CASSRPTIGPASGRGAGELFF	TGTGCCAGCAGTCGCCCAACCATAGGTCCGGCTAGCGGGAGGGGCGCCGGGGAGCTGTTTTTT
.	.	TRBV6-1	TRBJ2-1	CASGPLEQFF	TGTGCCAGCGGCCCTCTTGAGCAGTTCTTC
.	.	TRBV6-1	TRBJ2-2	CASSATGGELFF	TGTGCCAGCAGCGCCACAGGGGGGGAGCTGTTTTTT
.	TRBD2	TRBV5-4	TRBJ2-7	CASSKREALYEQYF	TGTGCCAGCAGTAAACGGGAGGCCCTCTACGAGCAGTACTTC
.	.	TRBV5-6	TRBJ2-7	CASSLGHREQYF	TGTGCCAGCAGCTTGGGACATCGCGAGCAGTACTTC
.	TRBD2	TRBV27	TRBJ2-1	CASSSGGNEQFF	TGTGCCAGCAGTTCGGGGGGAAATGAGCAGTTCTTC
.	TRBD2	TRBV5-1	TRBJ2-3	CASSLALAGPTDTQYF	TGCGCCAGCAGCTTGGCTCTAGCGGGCCCCACAGATACGCAGTATTTT
few	TRBD2	TRBV2	TRBJ2-1	CASQGLAGGEQFF	TGTGCCAGCCAGGGACTAGCCGGCGGTGAGCAGTTCTTC
.	.	TRBV10-1	TRBJ1-5	CASSSSGVNQPQHF	TGCGCCAGCAGTTCGTCAGGGGTTAATCAGCCCCAGCATTTT
.	TRBD1	TRBV6-6	TRBJ1-4	CASWPGQGREKLFF	TGTGCCAGCTGGCCGGGACAGGGTCGTGAAAAACTGTTTTTT
.	TRBD2	TRBV7-9	TRBJ2-7	CASSLESGSSYEQYF	TGTGCCAGCAGCTTAGAGAGCGGGAGCTCCTACGAGCAGTACTTC
.	TRBD2	TRBV7-2	TRBJ2-1	CASSIDRTGGKQFF	TGTGCCAGCAGCATAGACCGGACGGGGGGGAAGCAGTTCTTC
.	TRBD1	TRBV14	TRBJ1-4	CASSQARGRVEKLFF	TGTGCCAGCAGCCAGGCTAGGGGGCGGGTTGAAAAACTGTTTTTT
.	.	TRBV6-1	TRBJ1-1	CASSERGDTEAFF	TGTGCCAGCAGTGAACGCGGAGATACTGAAGCTTTCTTT
.	.	TRBV5-1	TRBJ2-1	CASSLSAENNEQFF	TGCGCCAGCAGCTTGAGCGCGGAGAACAATGAGCAGTTCTTC
few	.	TRBV6-4	TRBJ2-2	CASSPEGWAGELFF	TGTGCCAGCAGTCCGGAGGGCTGGGCCGGGGAGCTGTTTTTT
.	.	TRBV30	TRBJ2-1	CAWSTPLHDYLSYNEQFF	TGTGCCTGGAGTACACCATTACATGACTACCTCTCCTACAATGAGCAGTTCTTC
.	TRBD2	TRBV25-1	TRBJ2-1	CASSDSGTSGRNNEQFF	TGTGCCAGCAGTGATTCGGGGACTAGCGGGCGTAACAATGAGCAGTTCTTC
.	TRBD2	TRBV30	TRBJ2-1	CAWTLAGGPRSYNEQFF	TGTGCCTGGACCCTAGCGGGAGGGCCTCGGTCCTACAATGAGCAGTTCTTC
.	TRBD2	TRBV28	TRBJ2-1	CASSLLAGAFYNEQFF	TGTGCCAGCAGTCTCCTAGCGGGAGCTTTCTACAATGAGCAGTTCTTC
.	.	TRBV28	TRBJ1-5	CASSLIDSQPQHF	TGTGCCAGCAGTTTGATTGATAGTCAGCCCCAGCATTTT
.	.	TRBV2	TRBJ2-2	CASSETAWELFF	TGTGCCAGCAGTGAAACTGCTTGGGAGCTGTTTTTT